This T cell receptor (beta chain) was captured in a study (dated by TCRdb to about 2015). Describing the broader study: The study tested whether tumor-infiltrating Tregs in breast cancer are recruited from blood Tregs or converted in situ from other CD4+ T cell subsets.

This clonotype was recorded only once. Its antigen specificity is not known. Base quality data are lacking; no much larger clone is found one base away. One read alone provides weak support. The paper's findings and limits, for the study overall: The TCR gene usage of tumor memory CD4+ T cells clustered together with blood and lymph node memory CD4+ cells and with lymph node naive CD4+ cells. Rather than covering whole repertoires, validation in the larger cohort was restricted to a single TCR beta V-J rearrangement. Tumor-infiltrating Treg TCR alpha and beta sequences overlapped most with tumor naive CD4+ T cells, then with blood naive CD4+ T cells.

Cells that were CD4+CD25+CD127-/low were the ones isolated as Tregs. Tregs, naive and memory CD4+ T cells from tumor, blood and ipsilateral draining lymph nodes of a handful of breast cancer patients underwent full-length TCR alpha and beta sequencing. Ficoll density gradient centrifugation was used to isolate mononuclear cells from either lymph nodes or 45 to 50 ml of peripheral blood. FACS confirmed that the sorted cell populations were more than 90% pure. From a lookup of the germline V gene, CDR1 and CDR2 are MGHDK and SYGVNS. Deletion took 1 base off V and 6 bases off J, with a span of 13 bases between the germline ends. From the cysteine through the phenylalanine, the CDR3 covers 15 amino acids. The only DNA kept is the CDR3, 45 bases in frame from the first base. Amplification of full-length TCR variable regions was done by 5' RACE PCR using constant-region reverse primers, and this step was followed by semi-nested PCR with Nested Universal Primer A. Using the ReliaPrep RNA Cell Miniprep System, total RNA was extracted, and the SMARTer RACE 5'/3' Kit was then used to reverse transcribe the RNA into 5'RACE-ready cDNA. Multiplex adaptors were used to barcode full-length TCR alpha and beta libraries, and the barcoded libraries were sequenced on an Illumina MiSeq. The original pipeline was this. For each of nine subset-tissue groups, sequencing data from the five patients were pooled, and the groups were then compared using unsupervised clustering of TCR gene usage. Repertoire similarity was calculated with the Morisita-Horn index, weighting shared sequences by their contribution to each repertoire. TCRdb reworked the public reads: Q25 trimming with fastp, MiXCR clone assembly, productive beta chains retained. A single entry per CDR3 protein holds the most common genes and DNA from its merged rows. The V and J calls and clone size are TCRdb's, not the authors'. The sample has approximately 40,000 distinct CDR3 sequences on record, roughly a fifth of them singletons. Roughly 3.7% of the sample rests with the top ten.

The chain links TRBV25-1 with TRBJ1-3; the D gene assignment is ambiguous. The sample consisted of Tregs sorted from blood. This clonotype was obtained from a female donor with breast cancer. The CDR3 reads CASSESGYSENTIYF. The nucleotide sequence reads TGTGCCAGCAGTGAATCGGGGTATTCCGAAAACACCATATATTTT.